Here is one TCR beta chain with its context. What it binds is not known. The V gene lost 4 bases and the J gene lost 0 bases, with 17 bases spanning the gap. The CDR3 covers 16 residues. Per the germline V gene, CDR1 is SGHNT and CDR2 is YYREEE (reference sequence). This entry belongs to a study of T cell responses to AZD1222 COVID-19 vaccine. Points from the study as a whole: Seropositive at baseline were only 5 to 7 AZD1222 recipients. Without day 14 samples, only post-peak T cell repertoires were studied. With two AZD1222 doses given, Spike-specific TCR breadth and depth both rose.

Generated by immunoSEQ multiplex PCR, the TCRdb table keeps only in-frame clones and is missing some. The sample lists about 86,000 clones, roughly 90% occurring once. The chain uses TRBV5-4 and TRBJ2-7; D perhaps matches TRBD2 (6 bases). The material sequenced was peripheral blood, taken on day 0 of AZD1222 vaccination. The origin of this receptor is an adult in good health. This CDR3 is CASSRRVTSYSYEQYF. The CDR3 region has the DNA TGTGCCAGCAGCCGGAGGGTAACTAGCTACTCCTACGAGCAGTACTTC. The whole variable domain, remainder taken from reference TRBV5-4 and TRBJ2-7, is ETGVTQSPTHLIKTRGQQVTLRCSSQSGHNTVSWYQQALGQGPQFIFQYYREEENGRGNFPPRFSGLQFPNYSSELNVNALELDDSALYLCASSRRVTSYSYEQYFGPGTRLTVT.